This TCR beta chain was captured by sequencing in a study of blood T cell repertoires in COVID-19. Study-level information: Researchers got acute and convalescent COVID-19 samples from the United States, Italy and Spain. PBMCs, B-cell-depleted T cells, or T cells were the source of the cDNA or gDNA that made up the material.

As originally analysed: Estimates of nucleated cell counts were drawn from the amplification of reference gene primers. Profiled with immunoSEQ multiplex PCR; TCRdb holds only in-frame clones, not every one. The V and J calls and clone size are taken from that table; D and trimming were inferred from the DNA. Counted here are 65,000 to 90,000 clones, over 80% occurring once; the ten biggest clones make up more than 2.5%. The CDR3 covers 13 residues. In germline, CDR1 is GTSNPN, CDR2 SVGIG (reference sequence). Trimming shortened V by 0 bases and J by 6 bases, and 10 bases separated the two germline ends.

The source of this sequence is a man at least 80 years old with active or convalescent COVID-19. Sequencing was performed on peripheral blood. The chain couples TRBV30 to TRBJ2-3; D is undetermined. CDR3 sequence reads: CAWSVNARDTQYF. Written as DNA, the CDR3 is TGTGCCTGGAGTGTAAATGCTCGGGATACGCAGTATTTT.